One sample yielded the 25 T cell receptor beta chains listed below, sequenced in a study of T cell responses to AZD1222 COVID-19 vaccine. Profiling relied on immunoSEQ multiplex PCR, and the TCRdb table lists in-frame clones only, not all of them. The table has about 120,000 clones, around nine tenths seen once. The sample consisted of peripheral blood, taken on day 0 of AZD1222 vaccination. The receptors come from an adult in good health.

The V call is TRBV28, the J call TRBJ1-1; 7 nucleotides line up with TRBD1. The CDR3 has 14 amino acids. After removal of 4 bases from V and 5 bases from J, the junction contained 7 bases not matched to a gene. CDR1 MDHEN and CDR2 SYDVKM come from the germline V gene. DNA for the CDR3: TGTGCCAGCAGTTCGCCACAGGGGTATACTGAAGCTTTCTTT. Protein sequence: CASSSPQGYTEAFF.

V gene TRBV5-1 combines with J gene TRBJ2-7; D unclear. V was trimmed by 2 bases and J by 0 bases, leaving 9 bases between them. This CDR3 region has 14 residues. The V gene's germline CDR1 is SGHRS and CDR2 YFSETQ. CDR3 coding DNA: TGCGCCAGCAGCTTCTGGGATGACTCCTACGAGCAGTACTTC. Translated: CASSFWDDSYEQYF.

This clone has just a few counts. The chain has TRBV15 and TRBJ2-2; TRBD2 might be the D (6 bases). The CDR3 runs to 15 residues. Germline lookup yields CDR1 LNHNV and CDR2 YYDKDF (reference sequence). Trimming shortened V by 1 base and J by 1 base, and 7 bases separated the two germline ends. CDR3 residues: CATSRGGMNTGELFF. The DNA for the CDR3 is TGTGCCACCAGCAGAGGCGGGATGAACACCGGGGAGCTGTTTTTT.

The chain employs TRBV5-1 and TRBJ2-4, with D perhaps TRBD2 (6 bases). V was clipped by 2 bases and J by 5 bases, with 20 bases between them. CDR1 is SGHRS and CDR2 is YFSETQ in the germline V gene. The CDR3 covers 17 residues. The CDR3 protein is CASSLYGGTYPQNIQYF. DNA of the CDR3: TGCGCCAGCAGCTTATACGGGGGAACTTACCCCCAAAACATTCAGTACTTC.

This rearrangement joins TRBV28 to TRBJ2-7; TRBD2 agrees at 9 bases. V lost 4 bases, J lost 1 base, and 5 bases stayed unmatched. The CDR3 loop spans 15 amino acids. Germline CDR1 reads MDHEN; CDR2 reads SYDVKM. CDR3 sequence (DNA): TGTGCCAGCAGTTCCCCCCTAGCGGGATCCTACGAGCAGTACTTC. Translating gives CASSSPLAGSYEQYF.

J is TRBJ1-2 and V is TRBV29-1; no definite D call. V was trimmed by 7 bases and J by 2 bases, leaving 8 bases between them. The germline gives CDR1 SQVTM, CDR2 ANQGSEA. CDR3 length: 11 amino acids. CDR3 loop: CSATENYGYTF. The CDR3 nucleotides are TGCAGCGCGACTGAGAACTATGGCTACACCTTC.

The chain links TRBV7-6 to TRBJ1-1; TRBD1 is a possible D gene (6 bases). The V end lost 1 base, the J end lost 1 base, and 13 bases lay between the germline ends. Germline CDR1 SGHVS, CDR2 FNYEAQ. The CDR3 contains 16 residues. In DNA form, the CDR3 reads TGTGCCAGCAGCTTAGGGCAGGGGAATGCGAACACTGAAGCTTTCTTT. The encoded protein is CASSLGQGNANTEAFF. Full variable domain (outside the CDR3, taken from reference TRBV7-6 and TRBJ1-1): GAGVSQSPRYKVTKRGQDVALRCDPISGHVSLYWYRQALGQGPEFLTYFNYEAQQDKSGLPNDRFSAERPEGSISTLTIQRTEQRDSAMYRCASSLGQGNANTEAFFGQGTRLTVV.

The V gene is TRBV6-5, the J gene TRBJ2-7, with D tentatively TRBD1 (5 bases). The CDR3 covers 14 residues. The ends were cut back, 7 bases at V and 0 bases at J, with 13 bases in the middle. Germline V gene data show CDR1 as MNHEY and CDR2 as SVGAGI. The CDR3 protein is CASTMTDASYEQYF. Here the CDR3 DNA reads TGTGCCAGCACCATGACAGACGCCTCCTACGAGCAGTACTTC.

This chain joins TRBV9 and TRBJ2-1; D is unresolved. The CDR3 consists of 16 residues. From germline, CDR1 is SGDLS and CDR2 YYNGEE. V lost 4 bases, J lost 7 bases, and 21 bases lay in between. The DNA of the CDR3 is TGTGCCAGCAGCTCCCTCGGCGGTAGTTTGGGGAATGAGCAGTTCTTC. Encoded protein: CASSSLGGSLGNEQFF.

The V call is TRBV7-2, the J call TRBJ2-1, with D possibly matching TRBD2 (6 bases). Trimming cost V 3 bases and J 0 bases, with 12 bases left between them. The CDR3 runs 16 residues. Germline CDR1 SGHTA, CDR2 FQGNSA. Here the CDR3 reads CASSFRGSTSYNEQFF. The CDR3 nucleotides are TGTGCCAGCAGCTTCCGGGGGAGTACCTCCTACAATGAGCAGTTCTTC.

This clone was observed a handful of times. This chain uses TRBV9 with TRBJ2-1; a weak D match, TRBD1 (5 bases). CDR3 length: 15 amino acids. CDR1 and CDR2 from the germline V gene are SGDLS and YYNGEE. Deletions cut 2 bases from V and 4 bases from J, with 13 bases between. The DNA for the CDR3 is TGTGCCAGCAGCGTCCAGGGAAACCCTTACAATGAGCAGTTCTTC. Translating gives CASSVQGNPYNEQFF.

This clone has only one observation. The chain employs TRBV21-1 and TRBJ2-1; the DNA was not compared with TRBD1, the D call given in the table. TRBV21-1 is listed as a pseudogene. The CDR3 consists of 16 residues. CDR3 loop: CANRRRARTGDNEQFF. Here the CDR3 DNA reads TGTGCCAACCGACGCCGCGCCCGGACAGGAGACAATGAGCAGTTCTTC.

V is TRBV14 and J is TRBJ1-4; weak D call: TRBD1 (5 bases). CDR1 and CDR2 from the germline V gene are SGHDN and FVKESK. The CDR3 extends over 15 amino acids. V was trimmed by 1 base and J by 6 bases, leaving 12 bases between them. CDR3 sequence (DNA): TGTGCCAGCAGCCAAGGGGCAGGGTCGTATGAAAAACTGTTTTTT. Amino acids: CASSQGAGSYEKLFF.

The CDR3 DNA reads as TGTGCCAGCAGCCAGACTAGCGGGAGCTCCTACGAGCAGTACTTC. Translation gives CASSQTSGSSYEQYF. This chain joins TRBV3-1 (or the pseudogene TRBV3-2) and TRBJ2-7; the match to TRBD2 covers 12 bases. Germline V CDR1 and CDR2: LGHDT, YNNKEL (reference sequence). The CDR3 covers 15 residues. The ends lost 3 bases at V and 0 bases at J; junction bases unmatched: 0.

V gene TRBV6-2 or TRBV6-3 combines with J gene TRBJ2-5; D ambiguous. This CDR3 spans 13 amino acids. Germline assignment: CDR1 MNHEY and CDR2 SVGEGT. V lost 9 bases and J lost 4, with 15 bases in between. CDR3 protein: CASSIVVPETQYF. In nucleotides, the CDR3 is TGTGCCAGTAGCATAGTAGTCCCAGAGACCCAGTACTTC.

This clone has just one count. The chain joins TRBV7-8 to TRBJ2-1, with 16 bases fitting TRBD2. V shed 5 bases, J shed 2 bases, and the junction held 3 bases outside the gene matches. The CDR3 consists of 17 residues. From germline, CDR1 is SGHVS and CDR2 FQNEAQ. CDR3 nucleotides: TGTGCCAGCAGCCTGGGACTAGCGGGAGGGCCCTACAATGAGCAGTTCTTC. Protein sequence: CASSLGLAGGPYNEQFF.

This chain uses TRBV5-1 with TRBJ2-1, with no clear D. V lost 3 bases to trimming and J lost 5 bases, with 9 bases between them. In germline, CDR1 is SGHRS, CDR2 YFSETQ. The CDR3 has 13 residues. This CDR3 is CASSSGRNNEQFF. CDR3 bases: TGCGCCAGCAGCTCGGGTCGGAACAATGAGCAGTTCTTC.

This clone showed up just once. This chain links TRBV18 with TRBJ1-5; the D is unclear. With 2 bases removed from V and 4 bases from J, the gap between germline ends came to 9 bases. Germline V gene data show CDR1 as KGHSH and CDR2 as LQKENI. The CDR3 length is 14 residues. The CDR3 protein is CASSPTDSNQPQHF. The CDR3 nucleotides are TGTGCCAGCTCACCAACGGATTCTAATCAGCCCCAGCATTTT.

This chain uses TRBV5-1 with TRBJ2-7, with TRBD2 matching 9 bases. V was clipped by 3 bases and J by 0 bases; unmatched bases: 7. This CDR3 is 16 amino acids long. CDR1 is SGHRS, CDR2 YFSETQ, per germline. The CDR3, as DNA: TGCGCCAGCAGCTCCGAACCTAGCGGGGTCTCCTACGAGCAGTACTTC. Protein: CASSSEPSGVSYEQYF.

This clone occurred once. V usage is TRBV12-3 or TRBV12-4 and J usage is TRBJ1-5, with D tentatively TRBD1 (5 bases). This CDR3 is built from 13 residues. Trimming removed 6 bases at V and 0 bases at J, with 6 bases between. CDR3 nucleotide sequence: TGTGCCAGCAGGGGGCTTAGCAATCAGCCCCAGCATTTT. This encodes CASRGLSNQPQHF.

This clone came up once. The identical CDR3 is also encoded by other nucleotide sequences in the sample. The genes are TRBV5-1 and TRBJ2-7; the match to TRBD1 covers 10 bases. The ends lost 4 bases at V and 2 bases at J; junction bases unmatched: 6. Germline V gives CDR1 SGHRS, CDR2 YFSETQ. This CDR3 spans 15 amino acids. CDR3: CASSGGTGATYEQYF. The CDR3 coding sequence is TGCGCCAGCAGCGGAGGGACAGGGGCCACCTACGAGCAGTACTTC.

This chain connects TRBV5-1 to TRBJ2-7; 8 nucleotides line up with TRBD2. In germline, CDR1 is SGHRS, CDR2 YFSETQ. This CDR3 is 15 amino acids long. The junction had 13 bases not matched to a gene; V was cut back by 6 bases and J by 5 bases. CDR3 region: CASTMRGAGEDEQYF. The CDR3 coding sequence is TGCGCCAGCACCATGAGGGGAGCGGGAGAGGACGAGCAGTACTTC.

This clone was seen only once. The chain links TRBV7-3 to TRBJ2-6; D ambiguous. CDR1 SGHTA and CDR2 FQGTGA come from the germline V gene. V was pared by 7 bases and J by 3 bases, with 10 bases between. The CDR3 loop spans 14 amino acids. CDR3 in DNA: TGTGCCAGCACTAACCCCGGTGGGGCCAACGTCCTGACTTTC. This translates into CASTNPGGANVLTF.

A word on this clone: The same CDR3 also results from other DNA sequences found in this sample. This chain uses TRBV19 with TRBJ2-3; 7 bases line up with TRBD2. The trim removed 6 bases at V and 2 bases at J, leaving 5 bases unmatched. The CDR3 has 14 amino acids. Germline V gene sequence: CDR1 LNHDA, CDR2 SQIVND (reference sequence). CDR3 protein: CASSREGPTDTQYF. In nucleotides, the CDR3 is TGTGCCAGTAGCAGGGAGGGACCCACAGATACGCAGTATTTT. The complete variable domain, with remaining parts taken from reference TRBV19 and TRBJ2-3, reads DGGITQSPKYLFRKEGQNVTLSCEQNLNHDAMYWYRQDPGQGLRLIYYSQIVNDFQKGDIAEGYSVSREKKESFPLTVTSAQKNPTAFYLCASSREGPTDTQYFGPGTRLTVL.

The chain is built from TRBV2 and TRBJ1-3; D not certain. CDR3 length equals 16 residues. Germline V gene lookup returns CDR1 SNHLY and CDR2 FYNNEI. Trimming shortened V by 0 bases and J by 3 bases, and 12 bases separated the two germline ends. The CDR3 here is CASSEAGMGGGNTIYF. The CDR3 DNA reads as TGTGCCAGCAGTGAAGCCGGTATGGGTGGTGGAAACACCATATATTTT.